These 8 T cell receptor beta chains originate from one sample sequenced in a study of beta chain features in type 1 diabetes. Isolated RNA was reverse transcribed in full, so expressed TCRB transcripts were sequenced. The repertoire was sequenced with immunoSEQ multiplex PCR; TCRdb's copy has only in-frame clones and lacks some. This sample yields hundreds of thousands of clones, of which roughly 11% are seen a single time; about 0.014% belongs to the top ten. Sequenced input: naive CD4+ T cells from blood. The receptors shown here come from a woman aged 30 to 39 in good health.

This clone has just a few counts. The same CDR3 can be traced to other DNA sequences in this sample. This sequence joins TRBV5-1 and TRBJ2-3, with 11 bases aligning to TRBD2. CDR3 length: 16 residues. The ends lost 0 bases at V and 0 bases at J; junction bases unmatched: 0. From germline, CDR1 is SGHRS and CDR2 YFSETQ. Written as DNA, the CDR3 is TGCGCCAGCAGCTTGGGACTAGCGGGAAGCACAGATACGCAGTATTTT. Residues: CASSLGLAGSTDTQYF.

This chain joins TRBV7-6 and TRBJ2-1; tentatively, D is TRBD1 (5 bases). CDR1 SGHVS and CDR2 FNYEAQ come from the germline V gene. The V end lost 5 bases, the J end lost 4 bases, and 15 bases lay between the germline ends. This CDR3 contains 15 residues. In DNA form, the CDR3 reads TGTGCCAGCAGCCCAACTACAGGAACTTACAATGAGCAGTTCTTC. Protein sequence: CASSPTTGTYNEQFF.

This clone has a handful of counts. This chain connects TRBV29-1 to TRBJ2-2; 8 nucleotides agree with TRBD1. Germline CDR1 and CDR2: SQVTM and ANQGSEA. The CDR3 totals 15 residues. With 6 bases clipped from V and 5 bases from J, the junction kept 11 bases outside the gene matches. The CDR3 here is CSVQQQGAGTGELFF. For the CDR3, the DNA is TGCAGCGTCCAACAGCAGGGGGCGGGAACCGGGGAGCTGTTTTTT.

This clone was seen only a few times. This rearrangement joins TRBV11-2 to TRBJ1-4; 9 bases are a match to TRBD1. The CDR3 sequence is 13 residues long. The germline V gene encodes CDR1 SGHAT and CDR2 FQNNGV. V shed 9 bases, J shed 6 bases, and the junction held 5 bases outside the gene matches. In DNA form, the CDR3 reads TGTGCCAGTCGGACAGGGGAAGATGAAAAACTGTTTTTT. Protein product: CASRTGEDEKLFF.

The rearrangement links TRBV28 to TRBJ1-1; D might be TRBD1 (5 bases). Germline V gives CDR1 MDHEN, CDR2 SYDVKM. CDR3 length equals 12 residues. V gave up 6 bases and J gave up 4 bases, with 9 bases separating them. The CDR3 DNA is TGTGCCAGCAGGGACGGGGGCACTGAAGCTTTCTTT. It encodes CASRDGGTEAFF.

The chain has TRBV28 and TRBJ2-7, with TRBD1 matching 10 bases. There are 15 residues in the CDR3. Trimming took 6 bases from V and 3 from J; bases not matched to a gene: 8. The germline CDR1 and CDR2 sequences are MDHEN and SYDVKM. The CDR3 protein is CASRTTGQGSYEQYF. DNA for the CDR3: TGTGCCAGCAGGACAACGGGACAGGGGAGCTACGAGCAGTACTTC.

This clone was detected a few times. The rearrangement uses TRBV30 and TRBJ2-7; no reliable D call. CDR1 is GTSNPN, CDR2 SVGIG, per germline (reference sequence). This CDR3 has 11 amino acids. Trimming removed 3 bases at V and 3 bases at J, with 6 bases between. In DNA form, the CDR3 reads TGTGCCTGGAGACTGAACTACGAGCAGTACTTC. As protein: CAWRLNYEQYF. The full variable domain, in which reference TRBV30 and TRBJ2-7 provide the parts outside the CDR3, is SQTIHQWPATLVQPVGSPLSLECTVEGTSNPNLYWYRQAAGRGLQLLFYSVGIGQISSEVPQNLSASRPQDRQFILSSKKLLLSDSGFYLCAWRLNYEQYFGPGTRLTVT.

This chain links TRBV6-5 with TRBJ1-4; D is perhaps TRBD1 (6 bases). V was trimmed by 4 bases and J by 6 bases, leaving 15 bases between them. The CDR3 length is 15 residues. From germline, CDR1 is MNHEY and CDR2 SVGAGI. As DNA, the CDR3 is TGTGCCAGCAGTTCTACAGGGTTAAGGGATGAAAAACTGTTTTTT. It is translated as CASSSTGLRDEKLFF.